The 2 T cell receptor beta chains given below trace back to one sample, sequenced in a study of shared clonotypes between healthy human individuals. The table came from immunoSEQ multiplex PCR; TCRdb's copy has only in-frame clones and leaves some out. The sample has 1,500,000 or so clones, 97% to 99% seen once. The sequencing sample was made of naive CD4+ T cells sorted from blood. Sample subset: CD45RA+ positively selected. All receptors derive from a man aged 25 to 45 in good health.

This clone was detected once. CDR3 sequence (DNA): TGTGCCAGCGGAGGCAGCTCCTACAATGAGCAGTTCTTC. It specifies CASGGSSYNEQFF. The chain combines TRBV7-3 with TRBJ2-1, with a weak D call TRBD2 (5 bases). Germline values: CDR1 SGHTA, CDR2 FQGTGA. The germline V and J ends were trimmed by 8 bases and 0 bases, with 8 bases remaining between them. The CDR3 has 13 amino acids.

This clone is a singleton in its sample. The J gene is TRBJ2-1, the V gene TRBV5-6; 7 bases match TRBD2. Germline-derived CDR1 and CDR2 are SGHDT and YYEEEE. This CDR3 spans 14 amino acids. V lost 1 base, J lost 9 bases, and 7 bases stayed unmatched. This CDR3 reads CASSLSGLGFEQFF. The CDR3 DNA reads as TGTGCCAGCAGCTTGTCCGGACTAGGTTTTGAGCAGTTCTTC.